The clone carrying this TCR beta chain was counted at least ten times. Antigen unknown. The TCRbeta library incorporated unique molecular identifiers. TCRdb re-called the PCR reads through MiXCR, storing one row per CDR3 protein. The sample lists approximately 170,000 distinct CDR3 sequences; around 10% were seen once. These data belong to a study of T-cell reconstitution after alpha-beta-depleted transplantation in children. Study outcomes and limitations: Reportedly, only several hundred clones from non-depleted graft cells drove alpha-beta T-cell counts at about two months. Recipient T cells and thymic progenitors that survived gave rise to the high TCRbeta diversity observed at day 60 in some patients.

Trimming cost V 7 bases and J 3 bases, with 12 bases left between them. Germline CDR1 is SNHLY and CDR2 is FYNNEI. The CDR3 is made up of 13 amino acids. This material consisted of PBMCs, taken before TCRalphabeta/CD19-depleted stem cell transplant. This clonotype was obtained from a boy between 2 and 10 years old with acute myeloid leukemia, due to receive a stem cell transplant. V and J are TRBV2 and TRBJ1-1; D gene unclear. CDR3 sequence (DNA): TGTGCCAGCACCGAGCTTAGGGACACTGAAGCTTTCTTT. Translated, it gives CASTELRDTEAFF.